This TCR beta chain originates from a study of blood T cell repertoires in COVID-19. Across the study: Researchers got acute and convalescent COVID-19 samples from the United States, Italy and Spain. T cells, B-cell-depleted T cells, or PBMCs provided the cDNA or gDNA that served as material.

This CDR3 is 15 amino acids long. The germline V gene has CDR1 MNHEY and CDR2 SMNVEV (reference sequence). Deletions cut 6 bases from V and 6 bases from J, with 17 bases between. Recruits, aged roughly 18 to 95 years, lived in under 25 US areas. Clinical histories supplied by participants themselves formed the basis of cohort assignment. Using immunoSEQ multiplex PCR, the repertoire was profiled, and TCRdb retains in-frame clones only, with some absent. The sample has around 230,000 clones; over 85% are singletons. What was sequenced was PBMCs or T cells enriched from blood (not recorded which). The TCR comes from a woman in her 30s with acute COVID-19. The chain links TRBV27 to TRBJ1-4; D possibly corresponds to TRBD1 (5 bases). CDR3 protein: CASSPLGEGYEKLFF. The CDR3, as DNA: TGTGCCAGCAGCCCACTGGGGGAGGGGTATGAAAAACTGTTTTTT.